This T cell receptor beta chain originates from a study of blood T cell repertoires in COVID-19 (dated by TCRdb to 2020 to 2022). The study in broad terms: Samples from collaborators originated in the United States, Italy and Spain and spanned both the acute and convalescent phases of COVID-19. The material from the prospective study consisted of cDNA or gDNA derived from T cells, B-cell-depleted T cells, or PBMCs. Subjects who had been exposed to COVID-19, were actively infected with it, or had recovered from it provided the deeply sampled blood TCRbeta repertoires that made up the dataset. The repertoires were released in a freely available public database meant as a resource for research on the immune response to SARS-CoV-2. Samples were obtained from the ongoing ImmuneRACE study (first 160 participants) and from 1,254 subjects provided by 6 global collaborators. A de-identified subject ID, COVID-19 status, age in years and sex were almost always included in the sample metadata. HLA class I and class II types, where available, came from metadata supplied by the sample provider rather than from assay-based typing.

The immunoSEQ Assay, a bias-controlled multiplex PCR, was used to amplify TCRbeta CDR3 regions from genomic DNA. Processing in the source paper ran as follows. Within the assay, amplification of reference gene primers was used to estimate how many nucleated cells each sample contained. Sequence reads were collapsed and filtered to measure the absolute abundance of every unique TCRbeta CDR3 rearrangement. For each sample, productive Simpson clonality was calculated by taking the square root of Simpson's diversity index across productive rearrangements. The source is immuneACCESS, and TCRdb retained only in-frame sequences with V and J called. Part of the clones is not carried over; for the studies checked, unresolved V genes explain less than half of this, and the remainder is unexplained. V, J and clone size reflect that table, while D and trimming were determined from the DNA. This sample comprises around 250,000 clones, roughly 88% of them detected only once. Together, the top ten hold 1.5% to 2% of the sample.

The research as a whole found: How much clinical and demographic metadata was included differed by source and by participant, and the metadata was provided uncurated.

Participants in the prospective study were aged about 18 to 90 years, lived in 20 to 30 United States geographic areas, and enrolled through a virtual design. To assign participants to cohorts, the prospective study relied on clinical history that participants themselves reported in a screening survey and a study questionnaire. For ImmuneRACE Cohort 3, a participant was defined as recovered based on two consecutive negative NP/OP PCR tests, clearance by a healthcare professional, or resolution of symptoms. In the prospective study, mobile phlebotomists collected whole blood, serum and a nasopharyngeal or oropharyngeal swab from each participant. Participants in the prospective study had the option to provide additional blood draws and questionnaires over a roughly 2-month period. Before DNA extraction, blood samples from the prospective study were shipped at room temperature or frozen. Including the terminal cysteine and phenylalanine, the CDR3 comprises 16 residues. The retained sequence is limited to the CDR3, 48 bases, with the frame set at the first base. CDR1 SNHLY and CDR2 FYNNEI are derived from the germline V gene. After removal of 8 bases from V and 0 bases from J, the junction retains 9 bases not matched to a gene.

Worth noting for this clone: Its antigen target is currently unknown. There are no base qualities to consult, and no much larger clone falls within one base.

This TCR was recovered from a woman between 45 and 60 years old who had recovered from COVID-19. Sample: PBMCs or T cells enriched from blood (not recorded which). The V and J segments used are TRBV2 and TRBJ1-3; TRBD1 lines up with 8 middle nucleotides. In nucleotides, the sequence is TGTGCCAGCCTTATGGACAGGGCTAGCTCTGGAAACACCATATATTTT. This yields the protein CASLMDRASSGNTIYF.